This T cell receptor (beta chain) was sequenced for a study of PD-1 blockade in mismatch repair-deficient tumors. Across the whole study: Enrolled about 2013-2016, patients had progressing, pretreated mismatch repair-deficient cancers of around 12 types.

As to this clone: The antigen is undetermined.

Repertoires were generated with immunoSEQ multiplex PCR, while TCRdb's copy carries only in-frame clones and drops some. The sample contains over 100,000 clones, 60% to 85% of which appear only once. Study-level results: After pembrolizumab, tumor-resident clones rose rapidly, then generally contracted before radiologic responses.

From germline, CDR1 is SGHNT and CDR2 YYREEE (reference sequence). J was trimmed by 0 bases and V by 4 bases; bases with no gene match: 4. This CDR3 spans 14 amino acids. The chain carries TRBV5-4 and TRBJ2-7; 7 bases align to TRBD1. Sequencing used peripheral blood, obtained about 60 weeks after starting pembrolizumab. This TCR derives from an adult with mismatch repair-deficient cancer. The CDR3 DNA is TGTGCCAGCAGCGCCCGACAGGGCTCCTACGAGCAGTACTTC. This sequence encodes CASSARQGSYEQYF. Supplemented by reference TRBV5-4 and TRBJ2-7, the full variable domain reads ETGVTQSPTHLIKTRGQQVTLRCSSQSGHNTVSWYQQALGQGPQFIFQYYREEENGRGNFPPRFSGLQFPNYSSELNVNALELDDSALYLCASSARQGSYEQYFGPGTRLTVT.